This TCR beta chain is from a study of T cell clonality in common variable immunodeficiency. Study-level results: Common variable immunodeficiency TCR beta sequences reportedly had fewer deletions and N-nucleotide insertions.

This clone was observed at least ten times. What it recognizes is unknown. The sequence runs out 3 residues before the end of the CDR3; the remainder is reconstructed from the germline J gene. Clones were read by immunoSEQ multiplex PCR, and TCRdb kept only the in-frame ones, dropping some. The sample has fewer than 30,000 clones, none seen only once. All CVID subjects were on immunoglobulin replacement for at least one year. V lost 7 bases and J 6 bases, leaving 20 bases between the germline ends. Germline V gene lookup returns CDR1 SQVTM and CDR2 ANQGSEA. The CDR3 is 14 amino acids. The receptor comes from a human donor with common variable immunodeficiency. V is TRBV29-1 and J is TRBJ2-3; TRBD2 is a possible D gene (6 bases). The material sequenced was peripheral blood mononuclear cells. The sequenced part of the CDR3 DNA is TGCAGCGGTAGGACTTTGGGGGGACGTGATACG. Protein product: CSGRTLGGRDT. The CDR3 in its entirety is CSGRTLGGRDTQYF.